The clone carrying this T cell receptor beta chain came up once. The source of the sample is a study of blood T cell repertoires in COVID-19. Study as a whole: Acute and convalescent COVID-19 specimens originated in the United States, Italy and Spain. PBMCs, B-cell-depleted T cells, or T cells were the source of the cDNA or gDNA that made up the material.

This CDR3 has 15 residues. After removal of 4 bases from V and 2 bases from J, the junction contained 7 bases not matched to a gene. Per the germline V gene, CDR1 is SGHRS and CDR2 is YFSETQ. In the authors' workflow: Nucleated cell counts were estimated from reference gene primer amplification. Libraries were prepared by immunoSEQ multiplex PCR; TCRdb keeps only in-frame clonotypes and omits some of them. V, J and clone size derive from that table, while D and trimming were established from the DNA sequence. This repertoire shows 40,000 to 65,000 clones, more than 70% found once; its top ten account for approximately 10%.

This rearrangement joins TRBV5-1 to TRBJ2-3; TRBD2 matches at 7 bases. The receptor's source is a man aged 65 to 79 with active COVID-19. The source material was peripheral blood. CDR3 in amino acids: CASSGLSGATDTQYF. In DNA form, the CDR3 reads TGCGCCAGCAGCGGATTAAGCGGGGCCACAGATACGCAGTATTTT.